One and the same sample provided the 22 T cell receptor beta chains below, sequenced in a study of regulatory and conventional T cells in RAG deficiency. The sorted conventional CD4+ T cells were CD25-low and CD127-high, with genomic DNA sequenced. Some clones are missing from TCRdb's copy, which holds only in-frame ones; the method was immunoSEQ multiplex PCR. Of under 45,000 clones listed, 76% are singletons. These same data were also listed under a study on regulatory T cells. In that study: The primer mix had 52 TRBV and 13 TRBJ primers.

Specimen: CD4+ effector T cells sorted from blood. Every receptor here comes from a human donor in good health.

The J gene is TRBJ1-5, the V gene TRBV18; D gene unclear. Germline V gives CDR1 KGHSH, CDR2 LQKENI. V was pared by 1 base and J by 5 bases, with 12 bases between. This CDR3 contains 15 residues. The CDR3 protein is CASSPRVGSDQPQHF. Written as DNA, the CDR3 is TGTGCCAGCTCACCACGTGTGGGCTCGGATCAGCCCCAGCATTTT. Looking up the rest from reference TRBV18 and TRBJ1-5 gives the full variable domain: NAGVMQNPRHLVRRRGQEARLRCSPMKGHSHVYWYRQLPEEGLKFMVYLQKENIIDESGMPKERFSAEFPKEGPSILRIQQVVRGDSAAYFCASSPRVGSDQPQHFGDGTRLSIL.

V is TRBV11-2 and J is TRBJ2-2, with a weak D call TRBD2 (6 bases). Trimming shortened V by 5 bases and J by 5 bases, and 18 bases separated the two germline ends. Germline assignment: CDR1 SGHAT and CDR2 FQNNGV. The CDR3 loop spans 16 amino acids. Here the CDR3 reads CASSGIRDSLTGELFF. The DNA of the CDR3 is TGTGCCAGCAGCGGTATACGGGACTCCTTGACCGGGGAGCTGTTTTTT.

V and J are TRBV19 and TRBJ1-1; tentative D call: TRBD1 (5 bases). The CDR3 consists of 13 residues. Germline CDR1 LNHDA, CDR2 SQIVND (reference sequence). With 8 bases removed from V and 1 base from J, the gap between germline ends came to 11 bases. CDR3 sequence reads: CASGALGNTEAFF. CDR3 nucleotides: TGTGCCAGTGGGGCCCTGGGGAACACTGAAGCTTTCTTT.

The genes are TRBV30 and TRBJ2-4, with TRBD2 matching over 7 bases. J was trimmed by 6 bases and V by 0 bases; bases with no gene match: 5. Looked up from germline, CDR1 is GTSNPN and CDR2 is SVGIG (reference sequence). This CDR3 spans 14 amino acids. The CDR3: CAWSVSTSVNIQYF. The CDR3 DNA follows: TGTGCCTGGAGTGTTAGTACTAGCGTAAACATTCAGTACTTC.

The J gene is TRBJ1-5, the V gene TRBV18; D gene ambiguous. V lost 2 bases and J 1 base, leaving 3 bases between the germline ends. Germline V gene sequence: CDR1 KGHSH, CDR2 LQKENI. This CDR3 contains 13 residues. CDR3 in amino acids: CASSPESNQPQHF. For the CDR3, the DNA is TGTGCCAGCTCACCAGAGAGCAATCAGCCCCAGCATTTT.

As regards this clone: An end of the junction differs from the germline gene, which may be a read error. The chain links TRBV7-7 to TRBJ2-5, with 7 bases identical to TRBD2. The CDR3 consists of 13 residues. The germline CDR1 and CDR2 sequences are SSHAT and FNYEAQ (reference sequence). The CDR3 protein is CASSAGVAETQYF. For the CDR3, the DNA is TGTGCTAGCAGCGCGGGAGTAGCGGAGACCCAGTACTTC.

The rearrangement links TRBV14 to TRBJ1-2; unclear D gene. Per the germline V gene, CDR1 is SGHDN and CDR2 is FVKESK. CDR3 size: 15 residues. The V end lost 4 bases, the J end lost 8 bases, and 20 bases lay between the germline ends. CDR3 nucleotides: TGTGCCAGCAGCCCACGGGGTAAAGGGCCTCGAGGCTACACCTTC. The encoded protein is CASSPRGKGPRGYTF.

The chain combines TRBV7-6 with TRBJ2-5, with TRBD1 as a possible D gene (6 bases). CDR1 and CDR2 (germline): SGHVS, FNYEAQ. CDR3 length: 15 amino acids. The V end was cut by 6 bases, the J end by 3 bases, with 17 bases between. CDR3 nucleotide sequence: TGTGCCAGCAGATCTCTCCTCCGACAGGAAGAGACCCAGTACTTC. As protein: CASRSLLRQEETQYF.

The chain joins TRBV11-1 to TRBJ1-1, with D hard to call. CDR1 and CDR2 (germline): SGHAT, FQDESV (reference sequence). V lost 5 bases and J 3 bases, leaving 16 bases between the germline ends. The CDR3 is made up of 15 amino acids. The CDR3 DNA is TGTGCCAGCAGCGAAAGCGGTTCAGTCTACACTGAAGCTTTCTTT. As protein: CASSESGSVYTEAFF.

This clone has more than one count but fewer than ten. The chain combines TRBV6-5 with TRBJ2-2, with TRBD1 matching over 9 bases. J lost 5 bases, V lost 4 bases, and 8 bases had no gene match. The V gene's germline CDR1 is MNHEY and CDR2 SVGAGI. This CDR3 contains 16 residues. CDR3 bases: TGTGCCAGCAGTTCCCCGGGACAGGGTAGTACCGGGGAGCTGTTTTTT. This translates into CASSSPGQGSTGELFF.

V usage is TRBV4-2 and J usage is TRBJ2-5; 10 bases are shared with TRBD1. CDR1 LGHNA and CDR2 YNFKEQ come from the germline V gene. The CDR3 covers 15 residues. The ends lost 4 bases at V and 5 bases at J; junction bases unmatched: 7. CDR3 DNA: TGTGCCAGCAGCCCCGGACAGGGGGGCACGGAGACCCAGTACTTC. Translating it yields CASSPGQGGTETQYF.

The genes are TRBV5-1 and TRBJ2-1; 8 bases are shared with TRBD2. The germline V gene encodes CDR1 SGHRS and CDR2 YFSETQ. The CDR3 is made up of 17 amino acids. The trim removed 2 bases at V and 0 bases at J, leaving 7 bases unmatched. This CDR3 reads CASSFTGGKSSYNEQFF. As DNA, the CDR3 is TGCGCCAGCAGCTTCACGGGGGGGAAGAGCTCCTACAATGAGCAGTTCTTC.

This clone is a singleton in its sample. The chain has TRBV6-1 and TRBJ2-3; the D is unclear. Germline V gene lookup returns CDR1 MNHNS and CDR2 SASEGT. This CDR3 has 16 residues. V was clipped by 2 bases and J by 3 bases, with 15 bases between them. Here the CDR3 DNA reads TGTGCCAGCAGTGAACATCGGCCAATGCGGACAGATACGCAGTATTTT. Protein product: CASSEHRPMRTDTQYF.

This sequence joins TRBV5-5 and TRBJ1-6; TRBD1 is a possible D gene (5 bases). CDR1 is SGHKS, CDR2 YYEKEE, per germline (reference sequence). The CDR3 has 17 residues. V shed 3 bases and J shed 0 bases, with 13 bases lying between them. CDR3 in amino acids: CASSWMSGSSYNSPLHF. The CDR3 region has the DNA TGTGCCAGCAGCTGGATGTCAGGGTCCTCCTATAATTCACCCCTCCACTTT.

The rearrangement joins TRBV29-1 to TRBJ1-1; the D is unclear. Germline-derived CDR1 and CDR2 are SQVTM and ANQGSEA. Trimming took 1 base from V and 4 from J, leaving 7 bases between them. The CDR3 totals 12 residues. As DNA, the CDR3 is TGCAGCGTTGAAGTTGGTGCCACTGAAGCTTTCTTT. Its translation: CSVEVGATEAFF.

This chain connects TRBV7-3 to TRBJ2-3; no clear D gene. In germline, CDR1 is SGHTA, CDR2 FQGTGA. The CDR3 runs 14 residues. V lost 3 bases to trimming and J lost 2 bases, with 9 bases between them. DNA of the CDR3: TGTGCCAGCAGCTTCAGGTTACCCACAGATACGCAGTATTTT. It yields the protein CASSFRLPTDTQYF.

This CDR3 reads CAWSTRQGAKLFF. CDR3 DNA: TGTGCCTGGAGTACGAGACAGGGCGCAAAACTGTTTTTT. The chain carries TRBV30 and TRBJ1-4, with 7 bases identical to TRBD1. CDR3 length: 13 amino acids. Germline loops: CDR1 GTSNPN, CDR2 SVGIG (reference sequence). V gave up 2 bases and J gave up 10 bases; unmatched junction bases: 7. Based on the CDR3 plus reference TRBV30 and TRBJ1-4, the full variable domain is SQTIHQWPATLVQPVGSPLSLECTVEGTSNPNLYWYRQAAGRGLQLLFYSVGIGQISSEVPQNLSASRPQDRQFILSSKKLLLSDSGFYLCAWSTRQGAKLFFGSGTQLSVL.

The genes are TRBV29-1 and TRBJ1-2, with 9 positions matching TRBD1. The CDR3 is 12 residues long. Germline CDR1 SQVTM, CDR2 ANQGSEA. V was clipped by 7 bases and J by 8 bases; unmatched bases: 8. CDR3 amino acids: CSDTGTGYGYTF. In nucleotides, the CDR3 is TGCAGCGATACCGGGACAGGGTACGGCTACACCTTC. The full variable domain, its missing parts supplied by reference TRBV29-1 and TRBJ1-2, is SAVISQKPSRDICQRGTSLTIQCQVDSQVTMMFWYRQQPGQSLTLIATANQGSEATYESGFVIDKFPISRPNLTFSTLTVSNMSPEDSSIYLCSDTGTGYGYTFGSGTRLTVV.

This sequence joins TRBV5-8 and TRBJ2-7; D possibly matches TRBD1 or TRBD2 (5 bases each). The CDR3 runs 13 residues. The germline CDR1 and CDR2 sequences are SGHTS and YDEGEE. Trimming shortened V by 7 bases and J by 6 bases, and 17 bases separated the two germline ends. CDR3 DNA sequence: TGTGCCAGCCGGGACCTAACGTTGCCCGAGCAGTACTTC. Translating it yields CASRDLTLPEQYF.

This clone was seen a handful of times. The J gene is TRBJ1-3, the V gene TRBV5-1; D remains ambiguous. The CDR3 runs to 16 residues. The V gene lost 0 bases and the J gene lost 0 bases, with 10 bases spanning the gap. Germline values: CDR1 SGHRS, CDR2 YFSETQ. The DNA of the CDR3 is TGCGCCAGCAGCTTGGCTGTAGGGCGCTCTGGAAACACCATATATTTT. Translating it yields CASSLAVGRSGNTIYF.

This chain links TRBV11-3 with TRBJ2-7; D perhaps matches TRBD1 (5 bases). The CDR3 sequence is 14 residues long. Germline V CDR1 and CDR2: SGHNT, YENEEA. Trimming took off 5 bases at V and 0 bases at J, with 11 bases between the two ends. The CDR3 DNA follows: TGTGCCAGCAGCGGGGCGGAAAGCTCCTACGAGCAGTACTTC. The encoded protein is CASSGAESSYEQYF.

The CDR3 DNA reads TGTGCCAGCAGTAGCCGGATGAATGAAAAACTGTTTTTT. Translation: CASSSRMNEKLFF. This chain links TRBV6-1 with TRBJ1-4, with unresolved D. This CDR3 has 13 amino acids. The germline V gene encodes CDR1 MNHNS and CDR2 SASEGT. V lost 5 bases and J 5 bases, leaving 9 bases between the germline ends.